Detailed here is one T cell receptor (beta chain). This entry belongs to a study of cytomegalovirus exposure and HLA in healthy donors. The primer mix had 60 Vbeta and 13 Jbeta primers. This table comes from immunoSEQ multiplex PCR, and its TCRdb copy is limited to in-frame clones, with some not included. This sample carries about 130,000 clones, 65% to 85% of them seen once, and the ten largest clones take approximately 1.7%. In germline, CDR1 is MDHEN, CDR2 SYDVKM. The CDR3 sequence is 16 residues long. V lost 2 bases to trimming and J lost 2 bases, with 15 bases between them. The TCR was taken from a woman aged 40 to 50 in good health and CMV-seronegative. The V gene is TRBV28, the J gene TRBJ1-1; D is ambiguous. Sequenced input: PBMCs. CDR3 residues: CASSLPMRRLNTEAFF. The CDR3 DNA follows: TGTGCCAGCAGTTTACCCATGCGGCGTCTTAACACTGAAGCTTTCTTT.